This T cell receptor beta chain was retrieved from a study of T-cell memory formation after mild COVID-19. This clonotype was detected only a few times. The antigen is not known. A read error may account for a junction end that differs from germline. The CDR3 has 12 amino acids. CDR1 and CDR2 from the germline V gene are MGHDK and SYGVNS. 5'RACE with constant-segment primers built TCRalpha and TCRbeta cDNA libraries with UMIs. Via MiXCR, TCRdb re-called the 5' RACE reads, giving one row per CDR3 protein. The top ten hold about 22% of the sample, which has around 390,000 distinct CDR3 sequences, about 16% seen once. Study-wide results and caveats: Within pre-infection memory, some responding clones were found, suggesting cross-reactive memory joined.

The chain is built from TRBV25-1 and TRBJ1-1; D gene uncertain. What was sequenced was PBMCs or a T cell subset sorted from them (not recorded which). The receptor's source is a man aged 18 to 30 who had mild COVID-19 (a few samples of this study predate the infection). Cell type and time point are not known. This CDR3 is CASREYGTEAFF. For the CDR3, the DNA is TGTGCCAGCAGGGAATACGGCACTGAAGCTTTCTTT.